The 21 T cell receptor beta chains below come from one sample, sequenced in a study of shared clonotypes between healthy human individuals. Only in-frame clones appear in the TCRdb table, and some are missing; sequencing was by immunoSEQ multiplex PCR. The table lists about 2.5 million clones, roughly 92% of them singletons. The sequencing sample was made of naive CD4+ T cells from PBMCs. Subset given: CD45RA+ positively selected. The receptors were gathered from a man between 18 and 35 years old in good health. Some clones in this sample may be carry-over from other donors' samples.

The table lists this clone with a count of one. The sample contains more than one DNA sequence encoding this CDR3. This sequence joins TRBV7-9 and TRBJ2-1, with 11 bases matching TRBD2. Germline trimming cut 5 bases from V and 4 bases from J; bases unmatched to any gene: 4. The CDR3 sequence is 15 residues long. The germline gives CDR1 SEHNR, CDR2 FQNEAQ (reference sequence). As DNA, the CDR3 is TGTGCCAGCAGCCCTGGGACTAGCGGTTACAATGAGCAGTTCTTC. As protein: CASSPGTSGYNEQFF.

Comments on this clone: Additional DNA sequences in this sample encode the identical CDR3. V usage is TRBV5-1 and J usage is TRBJ1-1, with TRBD1 matching 8 bases. V dropped 4 bases and J dropped 4; count of bases not matched to a gene: 3. CDR1 and CDR2 from the germline V gene are SGHRS and YFSETQ. The CDR3 totals 13 residues. CDR3 in amino acids: CASSLDRGTEAFF. As DNA, the CDR3 is TGCGCCAGCAGCCTCGACAGGGGCACTGAAGCTTTCTTT.

This clone turned up a few times. This sample also contains other DNA sequences that code for the same CDR3. The chain employs TRBV28 and TRBJ1-5; D not certain. The CDR3 has 13 amino acids. The V end lost 3 bases, the J end lost 1 base, and 4 bases lay between the germline ends. The germline gives CDR1 MDHEN, CDR2 SYDVKM. CDR3 sequence reads: CASSFDSNQPQHF. The CDR3 DNA reads as TGTGCCAGCAGTTTTGACAGCAATCAGCCCCAGCATTTT.

The gene calls are TRBV29-1 and TRBJ2-3, with TRBD2 matching 11 bases. The CDR3 totals 14 residues. After removal of 6 bases from V and 4 bases from J, the junction contained 6 bases not matched to a gene. The germline V gene has CDR1 SQVTM and CDR2 ANQGSEA. This CDR3 reads CSVHSLAGADTQYF. For the CDR3, the DNA is TGCAGCGTCCATTCACTAGCGGGAGCAGATACGCAGTATTTT.

The chain carries TRBV5-1 and TRBJ2-5; 10 bases match TRBD2. The CDR3 runs to 16 residues. V shed 0 bases, J shed 4 bases, and the junction held 6 bases outside the gene matches. The germline V gene has CDR1 SGHRS and CDR2 YFSETQ. Here the CDR3 DNA reads TGCGCCAGCAGCTTGGACCCAGCGGGAGGGGGAGAGACCCAGTACTTC. Its protein is CASSLDPAGGGETQYF.

This chain uses TRBV6-1 with TRBJ1-5; 7 positions match TRBD1. This CDR3 has 15 residues. The ends lost 5 bases at V and 4 bases at J; junction bases unmatched: 8. Germline V lookup: CDR1 MNHNS, CDR2 SASEGT. The CDR3 DNA follows: TGTGCCAGCAGTTCCACCCTGGGACAGAATCAGCCCCAGCATTTT. It yields the protein CASSSTLGQNQPQHF.

This sequence joins TRBV2 and TRBJ2-1, with 8 bases lining up with TRBD2. From germline, CDR1 is SNHLY and CDR2 FYNNEI. The CDR3 sequence is 15 residues long. The J segment lost 7 bases and the V segment lost 7 bases, leaving 12 bases of the junction unmatched. CDR3 amino acids: CASNRAGEFTNEQFF. As DNA, the CDR3 is TGTGCCAGCAACCGAGCGGGAGAATTTACGAATGAGCAGTTCTTC.

This chain uses TRBV28 with TRBJ1-5; maybe TRBD1 (5 bases). The CDR3 spans 15 residues. V lost 7 bases and J 5 bases, leaving 18 bases between the germline ends. Germline CDR1 and CDR2: MDHEN and SYDVKM. The chain's CDR3 is CASTQPGEGDQPQHF. CDR3 DNA sequence: TGTGCCAGCACCCAGCCCGGGGAAGGGGATCAGCCCCAGCATTTT.

This clone was observed once. The chain combines TRBV27 with TRBJ2-7; D is uncertain. Germline values: CDR1 MNHEY, CDR2 SMNVEV (reference sequence). V lost 6 bases and J 3 bases, leaving 18 bases between the germline ends. The CDR3 contains 15 residues. CDR3 in DNA: TGTGCCAGCAGCTCCCTAGGTCCGGGTAGCTACGAGCAGTACTTC. Residues: CASSSLGPGSYEQYF.

Regarding this clone: This sample includes further DNA sequences coding for the same CDR3. The chain employs TRBV7-2 and TRBJ2-7; TRBD2 matches at 10 bases. This CDR3 comprises 15 residues. The germline V gene encodes CDR1 SGHTA and CDR2 FQGNSA. With V trimmed by 5 bases and J by 0 bases, 4 bases remained unmatched. The CDR3 sequence is CASSQTSGVSYEQYF. CDR3 in DNA: TGTGCCAGCAGCCAAACTAGCGGGGTCTCCTACGAGCAGTACTTC.

The chain has TRBV6-6 and TRBJ2-5; a weak D match, TRBD2 (6 bases). The end of the DNA fits TRBJ2-7 better, so the J call may be wrong. Germline lookup yields CDR1 MNHNY and CDR2 SVGAGI (reference sequence). The CDR3 runs 12 residues. The CDR3 spells CATRTGEYEQYF. For the CDR3, the DNA is TGTGCCACCAGGACGGGAGAGTACGAGCAGTACTTC.

On this clone itself: The sample contains more than one DNA sequence encoding this CDR3. The rearrangement links TRBV5-1 to TRBJ2-5; 7 bases map to TRBD2. This CDR3 has 14 amino acids. Germline V lookup: CDR1 SGHRS, CDR2 YFSETQ. V gave up 0 bases and J gave up 4 bases; unmatched junction bases: 3. CDR3 DNA: TGCGCCAGCAGCTTGGAGGGAGGGGTAGAGACCCAGTACTTC. Residues: CASSLEGGVETQYF.

V is TRBV7-2 and J is TRBJ2-5; 7 nucleotides line up with TRBD1. The CDR3 runs 14 residues. Germline V gives CDR1 SGHTA, CDR2 FQGNSA. V was clipped by 3 bases and J by 5 bases; unmatched bases: 6. This CDR3 reads CASSFNRGGETQYF. The CDR3 coding sequence is TGTGCCAGCAGCTTCAACAGGGGTGGGGAGACCCAGTACTTC.

The rearrangement uses TRBV18 and TRBJ2-7; TRBD2 agrees at 11 bases. Trimming at V came to 1 base and at J to 6 bases, leaving 17 bases not matched to a gene. The CDR3 covers 19 residues. CDR1 is KGHSH and CDR2 is LQKENI in the germline V gene. CDR3 sequence (DNA): TGTGCCAGCTCACCACGCCAGGGGGCTTTAGCGGGAGGGCCGGGCGAGCAGTACTTC. This gives the protein CASSPRQGALAGGPGEQYF.

The chain is built from TRBV7-9 and TRBJ2-1; perhaps D is TRBD1 or TRBD2 (5 bases each). The CDR3 has 14 residues. Germline V CDR1 and CDR2: SEHNR, FQNEAQ (reference sequence). V was shortened by 4 bases and J by 8 bases, with 15 bases between the two germline ends. CDR3 sequence reads: CASSSRGPTYEQFF. The CDR3 DNA is TGTGCCAGCAGCTCCCGGGGACCCACCTATGAGCAGTTCTTC.

About this clone itself: The sample contains more than one DNA sequence encoding this CDR3. The V call is TRBV6-1, the J call TRBJ2-7; TRBD1 is a possible D gene (6 bases). This CDR3 is built from 14 residues. Per the germline V gene, CDR1 is MNHNS and CDR2 is SASEGT. Trimming took off 1 base at V and 1 base at J, with 8 bases between the two ends. The CDR3: CASSEVGGSYEQYF. The DNA of the CDR3 is TGTGCCAGCAGTGAAGTAGGGGGTTCCTACGAGCAGTACTTC.

V and J are TRBV7-2 and TRBJ2-1; tentative D call: TRBD2 (5 bases). Germline V CDR1 and CDR2: SGHTA, FQGNSA. Trimming removed 2 bases at V and 7 bases at J, with 12 bases between. The CDR3 length is 14 residues. The CDR3 DNA sequence: TGTGCCAGCAGCTTAAGAAATGAGGGAAATGAGCAGTTCTTC. Encoded protein: CASSLRNEGNEQFF.

This sequence joins TRBV7-2 and TRBJ1-6; no definite D call. CDR1 SGHTA and CDR2 FQGNSA come from the germline V gene. CDR3 size: 14 residues. V lost 7 bases and J lost 13, with 20 bases in between. As DNA, the CDR3 is TGTGCCAGCACCTTGGACCGCACCAAGGGTCCCCTCCACTTT. It encodes CASTLDRTKGPLHF. Based on the CDR3 plus reference TRBV7-2 and TRBJ1-6, the full variable domain is GAGVSQSPSNKVTEKGKDVELRCDPISGHTALYWYRQSLGQGLEFLIYFQGNSAPDKSGLPSDRFSAERTGGSVSTLTIQRTQQEDSAVYLCASTLDRTKGPLHFGNGTRLTVT.

The chain uses TRBV28 and TRBJ1-4; D is ambiguous. CDR1 is MDHEN and CDR2 is SYDVKM in the germline V gene. With 5 bases removed from V and 0 bases from J, the gap between germline ends came to 10 bases. The CDR3 totals 15 residues. The CDR3 nucleotides read TGTGCCAGCAGTAACCAGGAGACAACTAATGAAAAACTGTTTTTT. Translation gives CASSNQETTNEKLFF.

This clone was detected a few times. The rearrangement uses TRBV7-3 and TRBJ1-2, with D unclear. The CDR3 runs to 11 residues. Trimming removed 2 bases at V and 6 bases at J, with 4 bases between. CDR1 is SGHTA, CDR2 FQGTGA, per germline. CDR3 in DNA: TGTGCCAGCAGCTTAGGGGATGGCTACACCTTC. Translation: CASSLGDGYTF. Full variable domain (remainder filled in from reference TRBV7-3 and TRBJ1-2): GAGVSQTPSNKVTEKGKYVELRCDPISGHTALYWYRQSLGQGPEFLIYFQGTGAADDSGLPNDRFFAVRPEGSVSTLKIQRTERGDSAVYLCASSLGDGYTFGSGTRLTVV.

The CDR3 is CASSYDSGPYEQYF. DNA for the CDR3: TGTGCCAGCAGTTACGACTCTGGGCCCTACGAGCAGTACTTC. The chain has TRBV6-6 and TRBJ2-7; D gene uncertain. The V gene lost 2 bases and the J gene lost 2 bases, with 10 bases spanning the gap. Germline CDR1 MNHNY, CDR2 SVGAGI (reference sequence). The CDR3 is 14 amino acids.